This entry concerns a single T cell receptor beta chain. This clone was counted only a few times. The antigen this receptor binds is unknown. No much larger clone exists at a distance of one base, and base qualities are not known. This entry is derived from a study of blood T cell repertoires in COVID-19 (dated by TCRdb to between 2020 and 2021). Regarding the study in general: The collaborator samples originated in the United States, Italy and Spain and spanned the acute and convalescent phases of COVID-19. The material from the prospective study consisted of cDNA or gDNA derived from T cells, B-cell-depleted T cells, or PBMCs. The dataset comprised deeply sampled blood TCRbeta repertoires from subjects exposed to, actively infected with, or recovered from COVID-19. The repertoires were released in a freely available public database intended as a resource for research on the immune response to SARS-CoV-2. Samples were obtained from the ongoing ImmuneRACE study (first 160 participants) and from 1,254 subjects provided by 6 global collaborators. Nearly every sample came with metadata listing a de-identified subject ID, COVID-19 status, age in years and sex. HLA class I and class II types, where available, came from metadata supplied by the sample provider rather than from assay-based typing.

TCRbeta CDR3 regions were amplified from genomic DNA using the immunoSEQ Assay, a bias-controlled multiplex PCR. The paper's data handling went like this. Within the assay, amplification of reference gene primers was used to estimate how many nucleated cells each sample contained. To quantify the absolute abundance of each unique TCRbeta CDR3 rearrangement, sequence reads were collapsed and filtered. Productive Simpson clonality was computed per sample as the square root of Simpson's diversity index over productive rearrangements. TCRdb stores this immuneACCESS table with in-frame sequences only. Part of the clones is absent; in the studies checked, under half of the shortfall reflects unresolved V genes, and no reason is known for the rest. D and trimming come from the DNA, and the V and J calls and clone size come from that table. Counted in this sample were more than 35,000 clones; around nine tenths of them appeared once. The ten largest make up about 35% of the sample.

The paper's findings and limits, for the study overall: The quantity of clinical and demographic metadata differed by source and by participant and was supplied without curation.

Whole blood was collected in K2EDTA tubes by collaborating institutions according to the institutions' own protocols. For TCRbeta analysis, collaborators shipped samples in one of three forms: frozen whole blood, isolated PBMCs, or DNA extracted from either of those sample types. Via the germline V gene (reference sequence), CDR1 is MNHEY and CDR2 SMNVEV. V is pared back by 2 bases and J by 4 bases, with 15 bases lying between the germline termini. Taken from cysteine to phenylalanine, the CDR3 has 15 residues. Kept here is only the CDR3 DNA, which spans 45 bases and is read in frame from base 1. This chain is built from TRBV27 and TRBJ2-7; a weak D assignment points to TRBD2 (6 bases agree). The sequence was collected from a man between 65 and 85 years old with active COVID-19. Material for sequencing was peripheral blood. The nucleotides are TGTGCCAGCAGTTTAAGGGATAGGGGAGGTTACGAGCAGTACTTC. Its protein reads: CASSLRDRGGYEQYF.